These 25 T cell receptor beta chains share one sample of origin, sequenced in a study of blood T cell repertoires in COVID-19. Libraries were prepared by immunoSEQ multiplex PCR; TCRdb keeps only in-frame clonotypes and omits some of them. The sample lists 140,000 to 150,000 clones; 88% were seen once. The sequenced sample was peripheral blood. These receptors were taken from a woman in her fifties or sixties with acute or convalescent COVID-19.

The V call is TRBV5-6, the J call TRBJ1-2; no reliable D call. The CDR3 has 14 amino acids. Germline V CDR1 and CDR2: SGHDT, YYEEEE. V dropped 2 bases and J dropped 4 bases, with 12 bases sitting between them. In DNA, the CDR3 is TGTGCCAGCAGCTTTTCCCAGATCTTCTATGGCTACACCTTC. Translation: CASSFSQIFYGYTF.

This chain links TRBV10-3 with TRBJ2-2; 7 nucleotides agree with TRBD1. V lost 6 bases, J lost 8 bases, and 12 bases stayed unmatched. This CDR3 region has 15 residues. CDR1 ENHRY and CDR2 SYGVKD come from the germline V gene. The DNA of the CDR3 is TGTGCCATCAGACCCGACAGGGTAGTCAAGGGGGAGCTGTTTTTT. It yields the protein CAIRPDRVVKGELFF.

CDR3 loop: CASSPGGGEQFF. The CDR3 DNA sequence: TGTGCCAGCAGTCCGGGGGGAGGGGAGCAGTTCTTC. The genes are TRBV12-3 or TRBV12-4 and TRBJ2-1; 7 bases are a match to TRBD2. CDR3 length: 12 amino acids. V lost 5 bases to trimming and J lost 10 bases; unmatched junction nucleotides: 5.

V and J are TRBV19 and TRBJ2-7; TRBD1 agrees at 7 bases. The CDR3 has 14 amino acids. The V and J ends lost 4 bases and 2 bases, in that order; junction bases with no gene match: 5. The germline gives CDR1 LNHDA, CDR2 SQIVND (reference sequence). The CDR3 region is CASSRTGAPYEQYF. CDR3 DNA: TGTGCCAGTAGTAGAACAGGGGCCCCCTACGAGCAGTACTTC.

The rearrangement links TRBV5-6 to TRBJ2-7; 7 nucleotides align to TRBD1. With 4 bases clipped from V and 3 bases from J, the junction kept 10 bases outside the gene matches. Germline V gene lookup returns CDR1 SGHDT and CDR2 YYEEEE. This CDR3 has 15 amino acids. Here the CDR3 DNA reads TGTGCCAGCAGCCTCACTTTACAGGGGAACTACGAGCAGTACTTC. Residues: CASSLTLQGNYEQYF.

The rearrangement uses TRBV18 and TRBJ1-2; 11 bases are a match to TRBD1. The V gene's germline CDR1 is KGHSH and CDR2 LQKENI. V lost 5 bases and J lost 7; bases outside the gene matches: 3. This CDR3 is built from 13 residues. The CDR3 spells CASSGQGATGYTF. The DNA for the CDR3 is TGTGCCAGCTCAGGACAGGGGGCCACTGGCTACACCTTC.

Here the CDR3 DNA reads TGTGCCAGCAGCCCCCAGCCGGGGGGCAATCAGCCCCAGCATTTT. As protein: CASSPQPGGNQPQHF. V is TRBV9 and J is TRBJ1-5; tentatively, D is TRBD1 (5 bases). V was cut by 4 bases and J by 2 bases, with 13 bases left in between. Germline V gene sequence: CDR1 SGDLS, CDR2 YYNGEE. The CDR3 is 15 residues long.

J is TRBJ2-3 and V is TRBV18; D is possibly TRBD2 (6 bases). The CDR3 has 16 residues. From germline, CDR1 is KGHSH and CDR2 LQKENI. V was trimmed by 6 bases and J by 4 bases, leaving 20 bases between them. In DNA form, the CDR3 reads TGTGCCAGCTCCCTCGGGACTGGAAGAGGGCCAGATACGCAGTATTTT. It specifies CASSLGTGRGPDTQYF.

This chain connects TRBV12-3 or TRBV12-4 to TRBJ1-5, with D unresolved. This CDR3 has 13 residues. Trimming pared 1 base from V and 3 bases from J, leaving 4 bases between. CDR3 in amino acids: CASSLVLNQPQHF. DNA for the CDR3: TGTGCCAGCAGTTTAGTCCTCAATCAGCCCCAGCATTTT.

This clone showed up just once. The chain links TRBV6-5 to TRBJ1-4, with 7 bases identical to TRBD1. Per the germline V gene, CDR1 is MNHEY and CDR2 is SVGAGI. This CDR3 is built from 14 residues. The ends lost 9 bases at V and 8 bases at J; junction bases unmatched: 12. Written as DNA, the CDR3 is TGTGCCAGTCTGGGACAGACTTCGGCCGAAAAACTGTTTTTT. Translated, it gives CASLGQTSAEKLFF.

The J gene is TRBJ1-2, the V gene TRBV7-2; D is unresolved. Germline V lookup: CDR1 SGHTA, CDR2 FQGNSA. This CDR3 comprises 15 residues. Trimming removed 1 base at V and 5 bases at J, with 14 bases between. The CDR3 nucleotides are TGTGCCAGCAGCTTAGTGCAGGTTGGGTCTTATGGCTACACCTTC. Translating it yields CASSLVQVGSYGYTF. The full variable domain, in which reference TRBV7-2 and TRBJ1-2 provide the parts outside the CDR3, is GAGVSQSPSNKVTEKGKDVELRCDPISGHTALYWYRQSLGQGLEFLIYFQGNSAPDKSGLPSDRFSAERTGGSVSTLTIQRTQQEDSAVYLCASSLVQVGSYGYTFGSGTRLTVV.

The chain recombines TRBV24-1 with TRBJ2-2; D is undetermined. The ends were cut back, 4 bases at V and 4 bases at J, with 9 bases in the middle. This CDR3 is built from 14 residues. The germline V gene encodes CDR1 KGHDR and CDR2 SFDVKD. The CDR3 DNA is TGTGCCACCAGTGAAATAGATCGCACCGGGGAGCTGTTTTTT. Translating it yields CATSEIDRTGELFF.

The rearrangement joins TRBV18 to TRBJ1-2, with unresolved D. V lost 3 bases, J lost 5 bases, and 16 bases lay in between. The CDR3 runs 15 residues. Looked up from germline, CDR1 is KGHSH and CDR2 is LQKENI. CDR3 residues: CASSPQDGSGYGYTF. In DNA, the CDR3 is TGTGCCAGCTCACCTCAGGACGGCTCGGGATATGGCTACACCTTC.

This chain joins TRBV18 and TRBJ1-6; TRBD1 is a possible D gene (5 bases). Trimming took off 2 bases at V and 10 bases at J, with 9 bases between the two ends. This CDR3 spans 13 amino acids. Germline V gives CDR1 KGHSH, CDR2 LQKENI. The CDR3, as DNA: TGTGCCAGCTCACCAGGGGGGGGGTCACCCCTCCACTTT. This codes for CASSPGGGSPLHF.

DNA for the CDR3: TGTGCCAGCAGTTTATTGCTCCGGACAGGGGAGGACGGGGAGCTGTTTTTT. Its translation: CASSLLLRTGEDGELFF. This rearrangement joins TRBV27 to TRBJ2-2; 9 nucleotides agree with TRBD1. The length of the CDR3 is 17 residues. The germline gives CDR1 MNHEY, CDR2 SMNVEV (reference sequence). With 1 base clipped from V and 7 bases from J, the junction kept 10 bases outside the gene matches.

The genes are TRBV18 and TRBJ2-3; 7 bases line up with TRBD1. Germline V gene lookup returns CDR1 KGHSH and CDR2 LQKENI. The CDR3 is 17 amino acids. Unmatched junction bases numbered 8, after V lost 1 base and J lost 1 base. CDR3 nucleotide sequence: TGTGCCAGCTCACCACAAACAGACAGGGTAGGCACAGATACGCAGTATTTT. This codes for CASSPQTDRVGTDTQYF.

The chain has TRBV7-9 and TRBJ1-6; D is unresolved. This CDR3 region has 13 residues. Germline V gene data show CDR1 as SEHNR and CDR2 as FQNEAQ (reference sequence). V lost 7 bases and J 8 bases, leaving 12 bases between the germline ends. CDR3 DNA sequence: TGTGCCAGCATTCCGGGGAGGGATTCACCCCTCCACTTT. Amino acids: CASIPGRDSPLHF.

The CDR3 coding sequence is TGTGCCAGCAGTTCGACAGGCTACGAGCAGTACTTC. Encoded protein: CASSSTGYEQYF. The chain recombines TRBV27 with TRBJ2-7; TRBD1 is a possible D gene (6 bases). CDR1 is MNHEY, CDR2 SMNVEV, per germline (reference sequence). The ends were cut back, 4 bases at V and 3 bases at J, with 7 bases in the middle. The CDR3 totals 12 residues.

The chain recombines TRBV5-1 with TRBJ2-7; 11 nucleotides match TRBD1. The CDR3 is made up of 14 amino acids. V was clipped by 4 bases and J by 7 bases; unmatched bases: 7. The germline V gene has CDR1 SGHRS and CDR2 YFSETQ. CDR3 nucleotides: TGCGCCAGCAGCCCTGGACAGGGGGCGGATGAGCAGTACTTC. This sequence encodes CASSPGQGADEQYF. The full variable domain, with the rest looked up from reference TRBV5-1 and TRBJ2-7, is KAGVTQTPRYLIKTRGQQVTLSCSPISGHRSVSWYQQTPGQGLQFLFEYFSETQRNKGNFPGRFSGRQFSNSRSEMNVSTLELGDSALYLCASSPGQGADEQYFGPGTRLTVT.

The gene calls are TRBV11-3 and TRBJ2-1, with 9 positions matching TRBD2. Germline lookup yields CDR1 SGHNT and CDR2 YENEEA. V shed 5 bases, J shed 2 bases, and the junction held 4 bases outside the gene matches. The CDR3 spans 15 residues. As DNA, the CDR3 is TGTGCCAGCAGCGAGACTAGCGGACCCTACAATGAGCAGTTCTTC. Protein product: CASSETSGPYNEQFF.

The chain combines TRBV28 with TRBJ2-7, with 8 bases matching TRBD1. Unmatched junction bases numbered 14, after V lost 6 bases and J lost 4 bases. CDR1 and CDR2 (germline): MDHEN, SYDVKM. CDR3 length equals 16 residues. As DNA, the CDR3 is TGTGCCAGCAGGGTTTGGACAGGGCAAGGGGATTACGAGCAGTACTTC. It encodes CASRVWTGQGDYEQYF.

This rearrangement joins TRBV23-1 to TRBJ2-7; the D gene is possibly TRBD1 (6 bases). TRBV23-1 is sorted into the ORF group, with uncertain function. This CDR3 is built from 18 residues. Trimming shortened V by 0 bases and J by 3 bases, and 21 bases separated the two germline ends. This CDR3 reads CASSQSYSEQGEYYEQYF. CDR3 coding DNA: TGCGCCAGCAGTCAATCCTATTCTGAACAGGGAGAATACTACGAGCAGTACTTC.

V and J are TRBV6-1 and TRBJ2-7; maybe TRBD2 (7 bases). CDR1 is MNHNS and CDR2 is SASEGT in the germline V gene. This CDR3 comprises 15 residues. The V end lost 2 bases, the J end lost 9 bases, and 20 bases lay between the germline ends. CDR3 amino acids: CASSEMDHLGGAQYF. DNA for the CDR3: TGTGCCAGCAGTGAAATGGATCACTTGGGGGGGGCGCAGTACTTC.

Written as DNA, the CDR3 is TGTGCCAGCTCACCACCGGGGGGTAGAAAGACCCAGTACTTC. It codes for CASSPPGGRKTQYF. The chain recombines TRBV18 with TRBJ2-5, with TRBD2 as a possible D gene (6 bases). The CDR3 totals 14 residues. Germline CDR1 and CDR2: KGHSH and LQKENI. V lost 0 bases to trimming and J lost 6 bases, with 11 bases between them. Using reference TRBV18 and TRBJ2-5 for the parts outside the CDR3, the full variable domain is NAGVMQNPRHLVRRRGQEARLRCSPMKGHSHVYWYRQLPEEGLKFMVYLQKENIIDESGMPKERFSAEFPKEGPSILRIQQVVRGDSAAYFCASSPPGGRKTQYFGPGTRLLVL.

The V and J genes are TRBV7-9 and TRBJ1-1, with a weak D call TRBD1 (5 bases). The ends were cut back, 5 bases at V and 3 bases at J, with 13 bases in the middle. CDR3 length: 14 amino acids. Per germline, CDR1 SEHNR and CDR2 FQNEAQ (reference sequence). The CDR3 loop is CASSPDWGHTEAFF. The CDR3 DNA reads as TGTGCCAGCAGCCCCGACTGGGGCCACACTGAAGCTTTCTTT.